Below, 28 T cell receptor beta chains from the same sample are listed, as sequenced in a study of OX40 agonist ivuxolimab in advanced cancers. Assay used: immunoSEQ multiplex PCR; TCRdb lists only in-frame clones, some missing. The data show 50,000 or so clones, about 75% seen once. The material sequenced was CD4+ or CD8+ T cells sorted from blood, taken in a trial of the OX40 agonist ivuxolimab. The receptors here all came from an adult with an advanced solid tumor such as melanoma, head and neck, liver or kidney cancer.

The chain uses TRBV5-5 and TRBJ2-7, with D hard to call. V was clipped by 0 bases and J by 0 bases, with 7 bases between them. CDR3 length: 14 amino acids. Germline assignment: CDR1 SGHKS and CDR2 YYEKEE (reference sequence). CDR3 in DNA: TGTGCCAGCAGCTTGGACATGGTCTCCTACGAGCAGTACTTC. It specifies CASSLDMVSYEQYF.

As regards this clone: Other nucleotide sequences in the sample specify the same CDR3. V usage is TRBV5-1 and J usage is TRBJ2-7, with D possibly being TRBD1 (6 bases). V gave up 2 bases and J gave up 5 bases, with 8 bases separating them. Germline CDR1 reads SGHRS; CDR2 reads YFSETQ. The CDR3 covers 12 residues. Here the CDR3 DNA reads TGCGCCAGCAGCTTTCAGGGGCACGAGCAGTACTTC. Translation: CASSFQGHEQYF.

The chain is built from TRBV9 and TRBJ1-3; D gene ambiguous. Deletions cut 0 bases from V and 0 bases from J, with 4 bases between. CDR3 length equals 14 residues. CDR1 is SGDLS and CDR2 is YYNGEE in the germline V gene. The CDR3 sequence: CASSVGISGNTIYF. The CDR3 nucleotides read TGTGCCAGCAGCGTAGGCATCTCTGGAAACACCATATATTTT.

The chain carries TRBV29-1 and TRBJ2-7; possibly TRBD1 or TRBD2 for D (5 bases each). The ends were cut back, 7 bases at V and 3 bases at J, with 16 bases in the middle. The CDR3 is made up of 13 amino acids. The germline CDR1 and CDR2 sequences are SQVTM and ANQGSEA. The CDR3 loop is CSAYRDDIYEQYF. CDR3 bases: TGCAGCGCTTACCGGGACGATATCTACGAGCAGTACTTC.

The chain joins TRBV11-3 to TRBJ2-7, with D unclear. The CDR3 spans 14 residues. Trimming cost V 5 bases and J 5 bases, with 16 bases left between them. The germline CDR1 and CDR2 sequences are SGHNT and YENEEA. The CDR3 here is CASSLGLCGNEQYF. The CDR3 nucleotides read TGTGCCAGCAGCCTAGGGCTATGTGGGAACGAGCAGTACTTC.

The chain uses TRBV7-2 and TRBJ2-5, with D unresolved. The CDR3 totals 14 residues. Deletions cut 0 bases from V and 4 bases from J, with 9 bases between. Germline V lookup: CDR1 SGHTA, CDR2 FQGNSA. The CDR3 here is CASSLATNPETQYF. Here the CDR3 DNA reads TGTGCCAGCAGCTTAGCTACTAACCCAGAGACCCAGTACTTC.

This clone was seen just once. The CDR3 DNA sequence: TGTGCCAGCAGCATCCCACAGGGGGCACAGGGATATGGCTACACCTTC. Its translation is CASSIPQGAQGYGYTF. This chain links TRBV5-4 with TRBJ1-2, with 9 bases identical to TRBD1. The V gene's germline CDR1 is SGHNT and CDR2 YYREEE (reference sequence). Trimming took 4 bases from V and 5 from J; bases not matched to a gene: 12. The CDR3 is 16 amino acids.

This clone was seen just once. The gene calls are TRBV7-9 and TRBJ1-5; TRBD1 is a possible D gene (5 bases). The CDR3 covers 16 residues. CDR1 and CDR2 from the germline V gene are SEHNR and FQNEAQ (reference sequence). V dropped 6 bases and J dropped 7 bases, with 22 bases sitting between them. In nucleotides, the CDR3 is TGTGCCAGCAGTAGCGACAAGGGGAGGGTCGGACAGCCCCAGCATTTT. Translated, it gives CASSSDKGRVGQPQHF.

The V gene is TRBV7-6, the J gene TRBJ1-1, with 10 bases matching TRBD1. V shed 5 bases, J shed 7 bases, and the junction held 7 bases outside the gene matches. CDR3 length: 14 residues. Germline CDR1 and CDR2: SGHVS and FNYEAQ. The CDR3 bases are TGTGCCAGCAGCCCAACGACAGGGGGCCATGAAGCTTTCTTT. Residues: CASSPTTGGHEAFF.

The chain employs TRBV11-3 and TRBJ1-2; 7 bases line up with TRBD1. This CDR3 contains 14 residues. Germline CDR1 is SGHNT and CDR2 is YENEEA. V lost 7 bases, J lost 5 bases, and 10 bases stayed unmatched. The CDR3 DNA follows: TGTGCCAGCATGGGCACAGGGGATATGTATGGCTACACCTTC. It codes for CASMGTGDMYGYTF.

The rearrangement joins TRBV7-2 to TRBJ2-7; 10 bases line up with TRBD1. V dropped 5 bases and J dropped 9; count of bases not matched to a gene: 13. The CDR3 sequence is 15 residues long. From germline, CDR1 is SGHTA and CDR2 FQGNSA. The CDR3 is CASSPAGTGVSLQYF. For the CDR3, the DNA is TGTGCCAGCAGCCCTGCCGGGACAGGGGTCTCTTTGCAGTACTTC. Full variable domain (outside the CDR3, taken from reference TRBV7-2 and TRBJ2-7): GAGVSQSPSNKVTEKGKDVELRCDPISGHTALYWYRQSLGQGLEFLIYFQGNSAPDKSGLPSDRFSAERTGGSVSTLTIQRTQQEDSAVYLCASSPAGTGVSLQYFGPGTRLTVT.

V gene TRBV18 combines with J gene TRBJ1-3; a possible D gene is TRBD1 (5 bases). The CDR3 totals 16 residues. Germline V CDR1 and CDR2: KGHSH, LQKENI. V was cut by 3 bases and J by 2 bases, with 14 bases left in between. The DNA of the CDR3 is TGTGCCAGCTCACCGCCTGCGGGGGGTGCTGGAAACACCATATATTTT. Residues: CASSPPAGGAGNTIYF.

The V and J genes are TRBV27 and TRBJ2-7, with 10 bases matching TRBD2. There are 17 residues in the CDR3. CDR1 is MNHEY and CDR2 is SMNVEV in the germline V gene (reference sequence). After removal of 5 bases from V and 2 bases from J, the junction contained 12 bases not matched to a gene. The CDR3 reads CASSPFSLAGEPYEQYF. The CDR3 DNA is TGTGCCAGCAGTCCCTTTTCCCTAGCGGGGGAACCCTACGAGCAGTACTTC.

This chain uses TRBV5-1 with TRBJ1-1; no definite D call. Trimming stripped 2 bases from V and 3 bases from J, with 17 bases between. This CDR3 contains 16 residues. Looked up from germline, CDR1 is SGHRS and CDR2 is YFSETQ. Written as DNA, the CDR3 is TGCGCCAGCAGCTTACCCGCCGGCAGCCCATACACTGAAGCTTTCTTT. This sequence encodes CASSLPAGSPYTEAFF. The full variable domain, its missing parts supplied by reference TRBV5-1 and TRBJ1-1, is KAGVTQTPRYLIKTRGQQVTLSCSPISGHRSVSWYQQTPGQGLQFLFEYFSETQRNKGNFPGRFSGRQFSNSRSEMNVSTLELGDSALYLCASSLPAGSPYTEAFFGQGTRLTVV.

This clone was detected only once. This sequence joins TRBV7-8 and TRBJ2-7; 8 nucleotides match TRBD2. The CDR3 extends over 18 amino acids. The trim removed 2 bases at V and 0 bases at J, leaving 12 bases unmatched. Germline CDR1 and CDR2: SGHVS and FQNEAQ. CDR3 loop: CASSLSPYSGVSSYEQYF. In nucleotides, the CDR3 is TGTGCCAGCAGCTTAAGCCCGTATAGCGGGGTGAGCTCCTACGAGCAGTACTTC.

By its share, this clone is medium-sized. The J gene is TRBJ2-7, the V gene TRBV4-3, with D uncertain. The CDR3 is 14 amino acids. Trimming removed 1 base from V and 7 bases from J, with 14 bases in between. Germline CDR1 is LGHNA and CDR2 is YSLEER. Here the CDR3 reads CASSQGQAQDEQYF. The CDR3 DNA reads TGCGCCAGCAGCCAAGGCCAGGCGCAGGATGAGCAGTACTTC.

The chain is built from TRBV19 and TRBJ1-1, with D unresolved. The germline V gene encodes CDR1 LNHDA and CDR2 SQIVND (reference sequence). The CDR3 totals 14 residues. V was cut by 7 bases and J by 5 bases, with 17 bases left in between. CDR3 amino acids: CASMRYGSSTEAFF. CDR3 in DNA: TGTGCCAGTATGCGTTACGGGTCGAGTACTGAAGCTTTCTTT.

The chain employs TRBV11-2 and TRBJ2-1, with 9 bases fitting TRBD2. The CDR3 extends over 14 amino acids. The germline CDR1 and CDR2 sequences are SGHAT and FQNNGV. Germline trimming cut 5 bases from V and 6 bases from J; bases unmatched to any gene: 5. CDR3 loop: CASSPGLAGNEQFF. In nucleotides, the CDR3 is TGTGCCAGCAGCCCGGGACTAGCAGGCAATGAGCAGTTCTTC.

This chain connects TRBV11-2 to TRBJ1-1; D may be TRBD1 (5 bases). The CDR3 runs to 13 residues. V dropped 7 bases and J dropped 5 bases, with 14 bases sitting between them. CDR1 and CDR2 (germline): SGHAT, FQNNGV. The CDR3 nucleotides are TGTGCCAGCACCTCTTCTTGGGGGACTGAAGCTTTCTTT. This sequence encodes CASTSSWGTEAFF.

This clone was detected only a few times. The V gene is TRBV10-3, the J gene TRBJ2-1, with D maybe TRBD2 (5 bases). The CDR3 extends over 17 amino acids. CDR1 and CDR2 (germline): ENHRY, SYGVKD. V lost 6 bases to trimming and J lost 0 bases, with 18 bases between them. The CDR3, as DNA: TGTGCCATCAGCCCCTGGAGCGGATCCCACTCCTACAATGAGCAGTTCTTC. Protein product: CAISPWSGSHSYNEQFF.

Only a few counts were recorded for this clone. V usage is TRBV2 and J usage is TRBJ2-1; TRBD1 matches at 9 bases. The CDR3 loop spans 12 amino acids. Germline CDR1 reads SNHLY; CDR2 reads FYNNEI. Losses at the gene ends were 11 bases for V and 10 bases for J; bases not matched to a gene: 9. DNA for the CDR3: TGTGCCTCCGGGACAGGGAGGGGGGAGCAGTTCTTC. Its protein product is CASGTGRGEQFF.

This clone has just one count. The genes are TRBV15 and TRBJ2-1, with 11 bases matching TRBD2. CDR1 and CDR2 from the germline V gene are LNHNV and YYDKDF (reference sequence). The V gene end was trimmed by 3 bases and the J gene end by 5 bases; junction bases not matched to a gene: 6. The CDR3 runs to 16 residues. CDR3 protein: CATSSAGLAENNEQFF. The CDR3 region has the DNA TGTGCCACCAGCAGTGCGGGACTAGCGGAAAACAATGAGCAGTTCTTC.

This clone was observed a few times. DNA for the CDR3: TGCAGTGTTCAGAGCCAAGAGACCCAGTACTTC. This codes for CSVQSQETQYF. V usage is TRBV20-1 and J usage is TRBJ2-5; unclear D gene. The CDR3 consists of 11 residues. The germline V gene has CDR1 DFQATT and CDR2 SNEGSKA (reference sequence). V dropped 7 bases and J dropped 1 base, with 7 bases sitting between them.

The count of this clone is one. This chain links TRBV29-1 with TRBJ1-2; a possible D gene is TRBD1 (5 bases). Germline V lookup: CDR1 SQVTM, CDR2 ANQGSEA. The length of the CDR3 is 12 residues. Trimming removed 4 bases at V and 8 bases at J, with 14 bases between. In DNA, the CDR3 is TGCAGCGTTGGCACAGGCAATATGGGCTACACCTTC. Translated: CSVGTGNMGYTF.

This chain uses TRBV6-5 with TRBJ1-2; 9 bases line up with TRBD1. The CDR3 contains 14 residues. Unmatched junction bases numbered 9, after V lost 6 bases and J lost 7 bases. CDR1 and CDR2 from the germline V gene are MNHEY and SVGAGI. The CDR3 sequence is CASRDDRGYFGYTF. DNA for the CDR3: TGTGCCAGCAGGGATGACAGGGGGTATTTTGGCTACACCTTC.

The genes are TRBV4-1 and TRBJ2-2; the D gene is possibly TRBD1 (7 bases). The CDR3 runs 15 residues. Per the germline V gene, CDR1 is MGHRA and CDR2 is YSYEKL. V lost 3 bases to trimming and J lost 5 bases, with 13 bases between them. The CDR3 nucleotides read TGCGCCAGCAGCCAGAGACAGGGAGGAACCGGGGAGCTGTTTTTT. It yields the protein CASSQRQGGTGELFF.

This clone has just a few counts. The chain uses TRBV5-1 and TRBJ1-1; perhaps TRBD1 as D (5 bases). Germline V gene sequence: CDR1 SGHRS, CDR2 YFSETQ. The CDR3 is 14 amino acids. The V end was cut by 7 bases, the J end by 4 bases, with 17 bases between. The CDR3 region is CASQILGGGTEAFF. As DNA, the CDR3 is TGCGCCAGCCAGATCCTGGGGGGAGGCACTGAAGCTTTCTTT.

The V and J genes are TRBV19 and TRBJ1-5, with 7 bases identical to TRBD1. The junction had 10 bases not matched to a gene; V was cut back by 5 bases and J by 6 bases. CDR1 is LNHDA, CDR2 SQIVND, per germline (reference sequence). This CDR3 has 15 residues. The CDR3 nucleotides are TGTGCCAGTAGTCCTACTGACAGGGTACGTCAGCCCCAGCATTTT. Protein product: CASSPTDRVRQPQHF. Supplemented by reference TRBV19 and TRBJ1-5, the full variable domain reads DGGITQSPKYLFRKEGQNVTLSCEQNLNHDAMYWYRQDPGQGLRLIYYSQIVNDFQKGDIAEGYSVSREKKESFPLTVTSAQKNPTAFYLCASSPTDRVRQPQHFGDGTRLSIL.